A single sample gave rise to the 15 T cell receptor beta chains below, sequenced in a study of shared T cell receptors in the human thymus. Method: immunoSEQ multiplex PCR; TCRdb's copy keeps in-frame clones and lacks some. The data hold about 660,000 clones, with around 89% observed a single time. The same data also went into a second study, on human thymus T cells.

Sequenced input: thymocytes. Receptors originate from a boy younger than two with a congenital heart defect.

The chain recombines TRBV11-3 with TRBJ2-3, with a tentative D call TRBD2 (7 bases). The V end lost 5 bases, the J end lost 2 bases, and 17 bases lay between the germline ends. Germline CDR1 and CDR2: SGHNT and YENEEA. The CDR3 length is 16 residues. The CDR3 loop reads CASSPRGGPPTDTQYF. In nucleotides, the CDR3 is TGTGCCAGCAGCCCAAGGGGGGGTCCCCCCACAGATACGCAGTATTTT. Based on the CDR3 plus reference TRBV11-3 and TRBJ2-3, the full variable domain is EAGVVQSPRYKIIEKKQPVAFWCNPISGHNTLYWYLQNLGQGPELLIRYENEEAVDDSQLPKDRFSAERLKGVDSTLKIQPAELGDSAVYLCASSPRGGPPTDTQYFGPGTRLTVL.

The chain has TRBV7-6 and TRBJ2-7; 8 positions match TRBD1. Germline loops: CDR1 SGHVS, CDR2 FNYEAQ. V shed 3 bases, J shed 0 bases, and the junction held 7 bases outside the gene matches. There are 16 residues in the CDR3. Written as DNA, the CDR3 is TGTGCCAGCAGCTTCGCTCCGGGACAGGCCTCCTACGAGCAGTACTTC. It translates to CASSFAPGQASYEQYF.

This sequence joins TRBV6-5 and TRBJ1-1; D is possibly TRBD1 (6 bases). Germline-derived CDR1 and CDR2 are MNHEY and SVGAGI. V lost 5 bases to trimming and J lost 6 bases, with 16 bases between them. This CDR3 region has 14 residues. CDR3 DNA: TGTGCCAGCAGTGACCCGACAGGATGGGCTGAAGCTTTCTTT. This codes for CASSDPTGWAEAFF.

The DNA of the CDR3 is TGTGCCAGCAGCTTGAGCGGGAGAGCCCTCTACGAGCAGTACTTC. Encoded protein: CASSLSGRALYEQYF. This chain connects TRBV5-6 to TRBJ2-7, with 8 bases lining up with TRBD2. The CDR3 runs 15 residues. Germline V lookup: CDR1 SGHDT, CDR2 YYEEEE. V shed 1 base, J shed 3 bases, and the junction held 6 bases outside the gene matches.

The chain has TRBV12-5 and TRBJ1-5; 7 positions match TRBD1. The CDR3 has 16 amino acids. The V and J ends lost 1 base and 4 bases, in that order; junction bases with no gene match: 7. CDR1 and CDR2 (germline): LGHNT, FRNRAP. The CDR3 DNA sequence: TGTGCTAGTGGTTTGGGGACAGGAAGGGAGAATCAGCCCCAGCATTTT. Translation gives CASGLGTGRENQPQHF.

This clone was detected only once. The V gene is TRBV10-3, the J gene TRBJ1-5; 8 bases are a match to TRBD1. In germline, CDR1 is ENHRY, CDR2 SYGVKD. This CDR3 has 17 residues. The V segment lost 2 bases and the J segment 0 bases; nucleotides outside the gene matches: 6. This CDR3 is CAISERTGKYSNQPQHF. In DNA form, the CDR3 reads TGTGCCATCAGTGAGCGGACAGGGAAATATAGCAATCAGCCCCAGCATTTT.

The rearrangement uses TRBV11-2 and TRBJ2-3; TRBD2 is a possible D gene (6 bases). CDR3 length: 16 amino acids. The germline gives CDR1 SGHAT, CDR2 FQNNGV. Trimming stripped 5 bases from V and 1 base from J, with 16 bases between. The DNA of the CDR3 is TGTGCCAGCAGCCTACAGAGCGGGCCCCGCACAGATACGCAGTATTTT. Protein: CASSLQSGPRTDTQYF. Full variable domain (remainder filled in from reference TRBV11-2 and TRBJ2-3): EAGVAQSPRYKIIEKRQSVAFWCNPISGHATLYWYQQILGQGPKLLIQFQNNGVVDDSQLPKDRFSAERLKGVDSTLKIQPAKLEDSAVYLCASSLQSGPRTDTQYFGPGTRLTVL.

The rearrangement uses TRBV18 and TRBJ2-7, with D possibly TRBD2 on 5 matching bases. Trimming took 3 bases from V and 0 from J, leaving 12 bases between them. Per the germline V gene, CDR1 is KGHSH and CDR2 is LQKENI. The CDR3 sequence is 15 residues long. The CDR3: CASSPRGFSSYEQYF. For the CDR3, the DNA is TGTGCCAGCTCACCCCGGGGTTTTAGCTCCTACGAGCAGTACTTC.

This chain connects TRBV10-1 to TRBJ1-2, with D perhaps matching TRBD1 (5 bases). The germline gives CDR1 WNHNN, CDR2 SYGVQD (reference sequence). V lost 4 bases, J lost 1 base, and 7 bases lay in between. The CDR3 contains 13 residues. DNA of the CDR3: TGCGCCAGCAGTGGGGACTATAACTATGGCTACACCTTC. This codes for CASSGDYNYGYTF.

This clone was found once. The chain employs TRBV5-1 and TRBJ2-4, with a tentative D call TRBD2 (6 bases). The germline V gene encodes CDR1 SGHRS and CDR2 YFSETQ. V dropped 2 bases and J dropped 7 bases, with 16 bases sitting between them. The CDR3 length is 15 residues. CDR3 residues: CASSFDFGGKNIQYF. The CDR3 DNA is TGCGCCAGCAGCTTTGATTTTGGCGGGAAGAACATTCAGTACTTC.

The J gene is TRBJ2-1, the V gene TRBV19, with a tentative D call TRBD2 (5 bases). In germline, CDR1 is LNHDA, CDR2 SQIVND (reference sequence). V was pared by 3 bases and J by 8 bases, with 20 bases between. The CDR3 has 16 amino acids. The CDR3 reads CASSMQRTPGGYEQFF. The CDR3 DNA reads TGTGCCAGTAGTATGCAAAGGACTCCTGGAGGCTATGAGCAGTTCTTC.

The genes are TRBV4-1 and TRBJ1-1, with D possibly being TRBD1 (5 bases). With 0 bases removed from V and 0 bases from J, the gap between germline ends came to 14 bases. This CDR3 is 17 amino acids long. The V gene's germline CDR1 is MGHRA and CDR2 YSYEKL. The CDR3 protein is CASSQDRQAGMNTEAFF. The CDR3 DNA reads as TGCGCCAGCAGCCAAGATCGGCAGGCAGGGATGAACACTGAAGCTTTCTTT.

V and J are TRBV4-3 and TRBJ1-1; 9 bases are shared with TRBD1. This CDR3 comprises 15 residues. The germline CDR1 and CDR2 sequences are LGHNA and YSLEER. The ends lost 7 bases at V and 2 bases at J; junction bases unmatched: 8. In nucleotides, the CDR3 is TGCGCCAGCACCGGGACAGGGTTTGGAAACACTGAAGCTTTCTTT. It yields the protein CASTGTGFGNTEAFF.

This chain links TRBV5-6 with TRBJ2-3, with a weak D call TRBD1 (5 bases). V shed 0 bases and J shed 5 bases, with 19 bases lying between them. The CDR3 totals 17 residues. Germline V gene data show CDR1 as SGHDT and CDR2 as YYEEEE. Here the CDR3 DNA reads TGTGCCAGCAGCTTGGCCAAGGCGGCGGACACCGAAGATACGCAGTATTTT. Translation: CASSLAKAADTEDTQYF.

V gene TRBV27 combines with J gene TRBJ1-5; D gene ambiguous. Trimming took off 4 bases at V and 11 bases at J, with 9 bases between the two ends. This CDR3 is built from 11 residues. Germline assignment: CDR1 MNHEY and CDR2 SMNVEV (reference sequence). This CDR3 reads CASSSGSTQHF. The CDR3 coding sequence is TGTGCCAGCAGTTCCGGTTCGACCCAGCATTTT.